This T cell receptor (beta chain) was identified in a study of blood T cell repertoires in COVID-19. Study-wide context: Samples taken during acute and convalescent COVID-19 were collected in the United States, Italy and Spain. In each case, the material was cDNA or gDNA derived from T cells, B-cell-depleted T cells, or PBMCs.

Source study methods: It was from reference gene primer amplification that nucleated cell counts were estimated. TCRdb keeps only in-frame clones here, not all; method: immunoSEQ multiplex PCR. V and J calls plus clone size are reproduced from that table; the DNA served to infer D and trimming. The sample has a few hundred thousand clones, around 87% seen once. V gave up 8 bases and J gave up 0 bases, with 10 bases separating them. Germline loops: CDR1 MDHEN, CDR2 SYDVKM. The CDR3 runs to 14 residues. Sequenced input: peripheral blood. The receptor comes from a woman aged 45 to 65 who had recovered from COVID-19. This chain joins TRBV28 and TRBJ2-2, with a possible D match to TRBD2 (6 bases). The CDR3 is CASGLHANTGELFF. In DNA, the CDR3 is TGTGCCAGCGGACTACACGCGAACACCGGGGAGCTGTTTTTT.